Each of the 20 T cell receptor beta chains below was sequenced from the same sample in a study of blood T cell repertoires in COVID-19 (dated by TCRdb to about 2020). The method was the immunoSEQ multiplex PCR assay. Not all clones reach the TCRdb copy of this immuneACCESS table, which keeps in-frame sequences only. Checked studies attribute under half of the gap to unresolved V genes and leave the rest unexplained. The sample has under 450,000 clones on record, roughly nine tenths of them singletons. Clones ranked in the top ten supply 0.8% to 0.9% of the sample. The specimen sequenced was PBMCs or T cells enriched from blood (not recorded which). Receptor source: a woman in her thirties or forties who had been exposed to COVID-19.

The genes are TRBV5-1 and TRBJ2-5; 10 bases align to TRBD2. Germline values: CDR1 SGHRS, CDR2 YFSETQ. There are 14 residues in the CDR3. V was clipped by 2 bases and J by 7 bases; unmatched bases: 5. CDR3 DNA: TGCGCCAGCAGCTTAGCGGGAGGGCCGGGGACCCAGTACTTC. This translates into CASSLAGGPGTQYF.

V is TRBV7-9 and J is TRBJ2-1; 7 nucleotides align to TRBD2. Trimming cost V 5 bases and J 12 bases; bases outside gene matches: 7. Germline CDR1 is SEHNR and CDR2 is FQNEAQ (reference sequence). CDR3 size: 12 residues. CDR3 bases: TGTGCCAGCAGCCGGGGCCCGGGGGGGCAGTTCTTC. It encodes CASSRGPGGQFF.

The chain uses TRBV30 and TRBJ1-2; 9 positions agree with TRBD1. Trimming at V came to 5 bases and at J to 8 bases, leaving 9 bases not matched to a gene. This CDR3 is 13 amino acids long. Looked up from germline, CDR1 is GTSNPN and CDR2 is SVGIG (reference sequence). The CDR3 coding sequence is TGTGCCTGGGGCACCGGGACAGGGTACGGCTACACCTTC. Its translation is CAWGTGTGYGYTF.

This clone is a singleton in its sample. The CDR3 DNA reads as TGTGCTAGTGGCGGTAAGACAGGGGGCTTATACAATGAGCAGTTCTTC. Residues: CASGGKTGGLYNEQFF. The chain is built from TRBV12-5 and TRBJ2-1; 10 bases are shared with TRBD1. Losses at the gene ends were 6 bases for V and 4 bases for J; bases not matched to a gene: 9. The germline V gene has CDR1 LGHNT and CDR2 FRNRAP. This CDR3 is built from 16 residues. Full variable domain (remainder filled in from reference TRBV12-5 and TRBJ2-1): DARVTQTPRHKVTEMGQEVTMRCQPILGHNTVFWYRQTMMQGLELLAYFRNRAPLDDSGMPKDRFSAEMPDATLATLKIQPSEPRDSAVYFCASGGKTGGLYNEQFFGPGTRLTVL.

V and J are TRBV7-8 and TRBJ1-1; the match to TRBD1 covers 7 bases. Germline trimming cut 5 bases from V and 2 bases from J; bases unmatched to any gene: 5. This CDR3 has 14 residues. CDR1 and CDR2 from the germline V gene are SGHVS and FQNEAQ. Written as DNA, the CDR3 is TGTGCCAGCAGCCAGGGGACAGCCAACACTGAAGCTTTCTTT. Protein product: CASSQGTANTEAFF. The entire variable domain, with the rest obtained from reference TRBV7-8 and TRBJ1-1, is as follows: GAGVSQSPRYKVAKRGQDVALRCDPISGHVSLFWYQQALGQGPEFLTYFQNEAQLDKSGLPSDRFFAERPEGSVSTLKIQRTQQEDSAVYLCASSQGTANTEAFFGQGTRLTVV.

The CDR3 is CASTMGRGGYNEQFF. CDR3 bases: TGTGCCAGCACCATGGGGAGGGGCGGGTACAATGAGCAGTTCTTC. The V and J genes are TRBV2 and TRBJ2-1, with 7 positions matching TRBD2. J lost 4 bases, V lost 7 bases, and 10 bases had no gene match. Per germline, CDR1 SNHLY and CDR2 FYNNEI. This CDR3 spans 15 amino acids. The full variable domain, with the rest looked up from reference TRBV2 and TRBJ2-1, is EPEVTQTPSHQVTQMGQEVILRCVPISNHLYFYWYRQILGQKVEFLVSFYNNEISEKSEIFDDQFSVERPDGSNFTLKIRSTKLEDSAMYFCASTMGRGGYNEQFFGPGTRLTVL.

The chain links TRBV7-2 to TRBJ2-7; 7 bases align to TRBD2. The CDR3 has 15 residues. V lost 1 base, J lost 0 bases, and 3 bases stayed unmatched. The germline V gene encodes CDR1 SGHTA and CDR2 FQGNSA. CDR3 in amino acids: CASSLGPGGSYEQYF. DNA of the CDR3: TGTGCCAGCAGCTTAGGGCCGGGGGGCTCCTACGAGCAGTACTTC.

In DNA form, the CDR3 reads TGTGCCAGCAGTTACTTAGGAGAGAACACTGAAGCTTTCTTT. Protein product: CASSYLGENTEAFF. This chain links TRBV6-5 with TRBJ1-1; D uncertain. V lost 1 base and J lost 1, with 7 bases in between. This CDR3 has 14 residues. CDR1 is MNHEY and CDR2 is SVGAGI in the germline V gene.

The gene calls are TRBV19 and TRBJ1-1, with D possibly being TRBD1 (6 bases). Trimming took 2 bases from V and 6 from J, leaving 16 bases between them. Germline CDR1 LNHDA, CDR2 SQIVND (reference sequence). The CDR3 sequence is 15 residues long. The CDR3 nucleotides are TGTGCCAGTAGTATACCGTCAAGGACAGCCGCTGAAGCTTTCTTT. Translating it yields CASSIPSRTAAEAFF.

V gene TRBV2 combines with J gene TRBJ1-2; D call uncertain. Germline V gene data show CDR1 as SNHLY and CDR2 as FYNNEI. The CDR3 runs to 11 residues. With 3 bases removed from V and 7 bases from J, the gap between germline ends came to 6 bases. In DNA form, the CDR3 reads TGTGCCAGCAGTGAGCGTGGTGGCTACACCTTC. It codes for CASSERGGYTF.

The genes are TRBV27 and TRBJ2-1; D may be TRBD2 (5 bases). V was trimmed by 5 bases and J by 8 bases, leaving 22 bases between them. The germline V gene has CDR1 MNHEY and CDR2 SMNVEV (reference sequence). CDR3 length: 16 amino acids. The CDR3 DNA reads TGTGCCAGCAGTCCCTCTGGCGGACTCCCTGTGGATGAGCAGTTCTTC. Residues: CASSPSGGLPVDEQFF.

The table lists this clone with a count of one. The chain carries TRBV11-3 and TRBJ2-1, with D perhaps matching TRBD2 (7 bases). This CDR3 is built from 16 residues. The ends were cut back, 1 base at V and 7 bases at J, with 17 bases in the middle. Per the germline V gene, CDR1 is SGHNT and CDR2 is YENEEA. The CDR3 spells CASSLVGGLGGNEQFF. For the CDR3, the DNA is TGTGCCAGCAGCTTAGTGGGAGGGCTAGGGGGTAATGAGCAGTTCTTC.

CDR3 nucleotide sequence: TGTGCCAGTCGGGACAGGGGAAGTCGGAATCAGCCCCAGCATTTT. It specifies CASRDRGSRNQPQHF. The chain has TRBV19 and TRBJ1-5, with 10 bases that match TRBD1. V lost 8 bases and J lost 4; bases outside the gene matches: 8. The CDR3 extends over 15 amino acids. Germline CDR1 LNHDA, CDR2 SQIVND (reference sequence).

The rearrangement uses TRBV28 and TRBJ2-5, with D tentatively TRBD1 (6 bases). Trimming stripped 3 bases from V and 4 bases from J, with 15 bases between. Germline CDR1 reads MDHEN; CDR2 reads SYDVKM. This CDR3 has 15 amino acids. The CDR3 is CASSFSNRDLETQYF. CDR3 in DNA: TGTGCCAGCAGTTTTAGTAACAGGGATTTAGAGACCCAGTACTTC.

This chain connects TRBV25-1 to TRBJ1-2; 8 nucleotides align to TRBD1. After removal of 4 bases from V and 8 bases from J, the junction contained 9 bases not matched to a gene. Germline V gene sequence: CDR1 MGHDK, CDR2 SYGVNS. The CDR3 contains 14 residues. CDR3 DNA sequence: TGTGCCAGCAGTGCTCTGGACAGGGCTCTAGGCTACACCTTC. It encodes CASSALDRALGYTF.

The chain has TRBV5-4 and TRBJ1-1; D gene unclear. CDR3 size: 15 residues. From germline, CDR1 is SGHNT and CDR2 YYREEE (reference sequence). V was pared by 0 bases and J by 5 bases, with 14 bases between. The CDR3 DNA reads as TGTGCCAGCAGCTTGGACAGTTCGGGGAGGACTGAAGCTTTCTTT. Translating gives CASSLDSSGRTEAFF.

This chain links TRBV15 with TRBJ1-1; D remains ambiguous. The CDR3 covers 15 residues. The V and J ends lost 3 bases and 1 base respectively, with 12 bases between them. CDR1 and CDR2 from the germline V gene are LNHNV and YYDKDF (reference sequence). The CDR3 DNA sequence: TGTGCCACCAGCAGCCGCATCCGGGAGAACACTGAAGCTTTCTTT. Protein: CATSSRIRENTEAFF. Looking up the rest from reference TRBV15 and TRBJ1-1 gives the full variable domain: DAMVIQNPRYQVTQFGKPVTLSCSQTLNHNVMYWYQQKSSQAPKLLFHYYDKDFNNEADTPDNFQSRRPNTSFCFLDIRSPGLGDTAMYLCATSSRIRENTEAFFGQGTRLTVV.

V and J are TRBV18 and TRBJ2-6; a weak D match, TRBD1 (6 bases). V lost 3 bases and J 0 bases, leaving 15 bases between the germline ends. There are 18 residues in the CDR3. Germline V gene lookup returns CDR1 KGHSH and CDR2 LQKENI. Written as DNA, the CDR3 is TGTGCCAGCTCACCCGACGCAGGGGTAGGCTCTGGGGCCAACGTCCTGACTTTC. Translated: CASSPDAGVGSGANVLTF.

This clone was seen once. The genes are TRBV19 and TRBJ1-1; 9 nucleotides line up with TRBD1. This CDR3 is built from 15 residues. J lost 1 base, V lost 7 bases, and 7 bases had no gene match. Germline V lookup: CDR1 LNHDA, CDR2 SQIVND (reference sequence). CDR3 sequence: CASMEDRGQNTEAFF. The CDR3 coding sequence is TGTGCCAGTATGGAGGACAGGGGCCAGAACACTGAAGCTTTCTTT. The full variable domain, rest sourced from reference TRBV19 and TRBJ1-1, is DGGITQSPKYLFRKEGQNVTLSCEQNLNHDAMYWYRQDPGQGLRLIYYSQIVNDFQKGDIAEGYSVSREKKESFPLTVTSAQKNPTAFYLCASMEDRGQNTEAFFGQGTRLTVV.

The rearrangement uses TRBV18 and TRBJ2-7; 7 nucleotides line up with TRBD1. This CDR3 has 14 residues. Unmatched junction bases numbered 12, after V lost 2 bases and J lost 11 bases. Germline V lookup: CDR1 KGHSH, CDR2 LQKENI. This CDR3 is CASSPSGQPREKYF. The CDR3 DNA reads as TGTGCCAGCTCACCATCGGGACAGCCGAGGGAGAAGTACTTC.